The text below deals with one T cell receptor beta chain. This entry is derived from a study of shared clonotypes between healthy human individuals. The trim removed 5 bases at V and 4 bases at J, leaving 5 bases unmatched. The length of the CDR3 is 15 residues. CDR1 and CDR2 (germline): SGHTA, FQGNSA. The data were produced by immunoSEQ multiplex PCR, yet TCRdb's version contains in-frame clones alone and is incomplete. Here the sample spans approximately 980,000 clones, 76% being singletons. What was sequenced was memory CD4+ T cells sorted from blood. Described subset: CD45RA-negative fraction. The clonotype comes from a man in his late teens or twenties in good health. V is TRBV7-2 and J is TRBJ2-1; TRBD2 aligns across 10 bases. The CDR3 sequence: CASSPERGGYNEQFF. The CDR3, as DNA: TGTGCCAGCAGCCCCGAGCGGGGGGGGTACAATGAGCAGTTCTTC. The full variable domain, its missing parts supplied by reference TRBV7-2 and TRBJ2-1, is GAGVSQSPSNKVTEKGKDVELRCDPISGHTALYWYRQSLGQGLEFLIYFQGNSAPDKSGLPSDRFSAERTGGSVSTLTIQRTQQEDSAVYLCASSPERGGYNEQFFGPGTRLTVL.